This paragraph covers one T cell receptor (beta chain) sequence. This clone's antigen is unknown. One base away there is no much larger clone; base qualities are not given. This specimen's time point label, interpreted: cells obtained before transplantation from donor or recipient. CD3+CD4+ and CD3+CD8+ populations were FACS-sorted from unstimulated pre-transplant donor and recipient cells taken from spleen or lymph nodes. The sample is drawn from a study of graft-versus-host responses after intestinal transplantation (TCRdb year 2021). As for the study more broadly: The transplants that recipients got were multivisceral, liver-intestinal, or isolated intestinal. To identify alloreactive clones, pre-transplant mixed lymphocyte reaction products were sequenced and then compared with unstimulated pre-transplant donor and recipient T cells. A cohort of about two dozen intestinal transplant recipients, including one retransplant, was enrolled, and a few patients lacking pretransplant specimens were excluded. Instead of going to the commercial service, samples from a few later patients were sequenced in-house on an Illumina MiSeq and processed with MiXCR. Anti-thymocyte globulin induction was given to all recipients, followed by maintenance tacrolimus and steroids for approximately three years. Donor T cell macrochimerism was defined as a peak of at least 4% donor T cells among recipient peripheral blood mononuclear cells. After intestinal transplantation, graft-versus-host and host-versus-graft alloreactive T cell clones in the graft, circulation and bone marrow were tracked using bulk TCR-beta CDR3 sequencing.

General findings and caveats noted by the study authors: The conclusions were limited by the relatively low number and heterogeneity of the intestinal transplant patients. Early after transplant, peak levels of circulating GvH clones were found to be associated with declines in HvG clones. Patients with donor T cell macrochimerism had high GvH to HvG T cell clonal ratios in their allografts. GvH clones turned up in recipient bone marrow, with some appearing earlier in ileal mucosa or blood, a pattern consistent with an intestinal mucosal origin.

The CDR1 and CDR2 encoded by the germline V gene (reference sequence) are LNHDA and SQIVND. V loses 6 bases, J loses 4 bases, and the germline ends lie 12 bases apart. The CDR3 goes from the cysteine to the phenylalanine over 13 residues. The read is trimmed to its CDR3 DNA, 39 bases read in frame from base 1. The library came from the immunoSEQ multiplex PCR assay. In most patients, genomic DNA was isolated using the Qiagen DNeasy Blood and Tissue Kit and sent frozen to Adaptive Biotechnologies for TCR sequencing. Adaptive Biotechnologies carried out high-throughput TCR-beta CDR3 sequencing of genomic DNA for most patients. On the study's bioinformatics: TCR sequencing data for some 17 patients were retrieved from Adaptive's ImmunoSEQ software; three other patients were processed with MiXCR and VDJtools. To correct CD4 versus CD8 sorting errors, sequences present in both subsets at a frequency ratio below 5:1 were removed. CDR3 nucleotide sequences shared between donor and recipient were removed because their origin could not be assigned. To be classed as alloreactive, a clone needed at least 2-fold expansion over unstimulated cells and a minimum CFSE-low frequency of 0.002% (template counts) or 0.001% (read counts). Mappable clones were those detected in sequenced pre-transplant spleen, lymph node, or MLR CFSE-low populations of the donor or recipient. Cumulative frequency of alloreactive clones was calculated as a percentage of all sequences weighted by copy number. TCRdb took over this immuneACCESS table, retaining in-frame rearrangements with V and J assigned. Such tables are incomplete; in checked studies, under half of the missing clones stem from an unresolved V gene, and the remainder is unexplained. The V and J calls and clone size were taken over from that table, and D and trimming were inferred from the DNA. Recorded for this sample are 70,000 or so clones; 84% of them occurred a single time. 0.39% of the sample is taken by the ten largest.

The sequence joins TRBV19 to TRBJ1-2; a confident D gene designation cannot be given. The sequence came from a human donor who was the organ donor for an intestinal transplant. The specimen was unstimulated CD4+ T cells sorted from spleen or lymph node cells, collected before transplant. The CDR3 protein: CASRSQQSYGYTF. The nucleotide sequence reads TGTGCCAGTAGGTCCCAACAGAGCTATGGCTACACCTTC.